The entry that follows covers one T cell receptor beta chain sequence. Its antigen specificity is not known. Base quality data are lacking; no much larger clone is found one base away. TCRbeta CDR3 regions were amplified from genomic DNA using the immunoSEQ Assay, a bias-controlled multiplex PCR. Regarding the original processing steps: Nucleated cell counts per sample were estimated from amplification of reference gene primers within the assay. To quantify the absolute abundance of each unique TCRbeta CDR3 rearrangement, sequence reads were collapsed and filtered. Productive Simpson clonality was computed per sample as the square root of Simpson's diversity index over productive rearrangements. As stored in TCRdb, this immuneACCESS dataset retains in-frame rearrangements with V and J assigned. A fraction of the clones does not appear; measured against another copy, unresolved V genes explain less than half of the discrepancy, and the remainder lacks a known reason. The D gene and trimming were derived from the DNA, and the V and J assignments and clone size from that table. The sample data list under 450,000 clones, and around 89% of these were observed just once. Clones ranked in the top ten supply approximately 1.5% of the sample.

The data were obtained in a study of blood T cell repertoires in COVID-19 (dated by TCRdb to the early 2020s). Regarding the study in general: Samples from collaborators originated in the United States, Italy and Spain and spanned both the acute and convalescent phases of COVID-19. The prospective study material was composed of cDNA or gDNA derived from T cells, B-cell-depleted T cells, or PBMCs. Samples came from the ongoing ImmuneRACE study (first 160 participants) plus 1,254 subjects from 6 global collaborators. A de-identified subject ID, COVID-19 status, age in years and sex were almost always included in the sample metadata. HLA class I and class II types, where available, came from metadata supplied by the sample provider rather than from assay-based typing. The repertoires were released in a freely available public database intended as a resource for research on the immune response to SARS-CoV-2. Deeply sampled blood TCRbeta repertoires from subjects exposed to, actively infected with, or recovered from COVID-19 were included in the dataset. Broad study findings and their caveats: How much clinical and demographic metadata was included differed by source and by participant, and the metadata was provided uncurated.

In Seattle, one collaborating source enrolled patients while the infection was active and tracked those patients longitudinally over the course of disease. Whole blood was collected in K2EDTA tubes by collaborating institutions according to the institutions' own protocols. For TCRbeta analysis, collaborator samples were shipped as frozen whole blood, as isolated PBMCs, or as DNA extracted from either sample type. The CDR3 contains 14 residues, cysteine and phenylalanine counted. The read is trimmed to its CDR3 DNA, 42 bases read in frame from base 1. The junction carries 9 bases between V and J, which are trimmed by 3 bases and 0 bases respectively. Looking up the germline V gene yields CDR1 SGHRS and CDR2 YFSETQ.

This chain is built from TRBV5-1 and TRBJ1-1; TRBD1 is perhaps the D gene, given 5 matching bases. The source material was peripheral blood. This sequence was found in a woman in her thirties or forties with COVID-19, enrolled during active disease. The sequence in DNA is TGCGCCAGCAGCTCGGAGACAGTGAACACTGAAGCTTTCTTT. It specifies CASSSETVNTEAFF.